One sample yielded the 15 T cell receptor beta chains listed below, sequenced in a study of cytomegalovirus exposure and HLA in healthy donors. TCRdb's copy holds only in-frame clones and misses some; the assay was immunoSEQ multiplex PCR. This table has about 160,000 clones, about 90% appearing once. The sequencing sample was made of PBMCs. These receptors were collected from a woman in her twenties or thirties in good health and CMV-seronegative.

The chain employs TRBV7-9 and TRBJ2-1; D assignment may be TRBD1 or TRBD2 (5 bases each). The ends were cut back, 4 bases at V and 0 bases at J, with 13 bases in the middle. The V gene's germline CDR1 is SEHNR and CDR2 FQNEAQ (reference sequence). This CDR3 is 16 amino acids long. This CDR3 reads CASSSLGESSYNEQFF. CDR3 DNA sequence: TGTGCCAGCAGCTCCTTAGGGGAGAGCTCCTACAATGAGCAGTTCTTC.

The chain uses TRBV7-9 and TRBJ2-7; D is ambiguous. The CDR3 consists of 13 residues. CDR1 is SEHNR and CDR2 is FQNEAQ in the germline V gene (reference sequence). V dropped 4 bases and J dropped 3 bases, with 10 bases sitting between them. In DNA, the CDR3 is TGTGCCAGCAGCTCACAGAGGATCTACGAGCAGTACTTC. Protein product: CASSSQRIYEQYF.

This clone was recorded only once. The chain has TRBV2 and TRBJ1-6, with D possibly matching TRBD1 (5 bases). Germline lookup yields CDR1 SNHLY and CDR2 FYNNEI. The CDR3 is 17 residues long. Deletions cut 3 bases from V and 5 bases from J, with 17 bases between. As DNA, the CDR3 is TGTGCCAGCAGTGACACACTTGACAGTCGGAATAATTCACCCCTCCACTTT. Translated, it gives CASSDTLDSRNNSPLHF.

V gene TRBV4-1 combines with J gene TRBJ2-2; no clear D gene. CDR1 and CDR2 from the germline V gene are MGHRA and YSYEKL. CDR3 length: 16 residues. Trimming removed 1 base from V and 4 bases from J, with 13 bases in between. The DNA of the CDR3 is TGCGCCAGCAGCCAAGTAGGTCGGACCAGCACCGGGGAGCTGTTTTTT. This sequence encodes CASSQVGRTSTGELFF.

In its sample, this clone was seen once. This chain links TRBV19 with TRBJ2-7; a weak D match, TRBD2 (6 bases). The germline V gene encodes CDR1 LNHDA and CDR2 SQIVND (reference sequence). Trimming stripped 3 bases from V and 7 bases from J, with 19 bases between. This CDR3 has 15 amino acids. CDR3 sequence reads: CASSISFAGTGEQYF. CDR3 DNA: TGTGCCAGTAGTATCTCCTTCGCGGGGACGGGGGAGCAGTACTTC. Full variable domain (rest looked up from reference TRBV19 and TRBJ2-7): DGGITQSPKYLFRKEGQNVTLSCEQNLNHDAMYWYRQDPGQGLRLIYYSQIVNDFQKGDIAEGYSVSREKKESFPLTVTSAQKNPTAFYLCASSISFAGTGEQYFGPGTRLTVT.

V usage is TRBV6-1 and J usage is TRBJ1-1, with no clear D. Germline CDR1 and CDR2: MNHNS and SASEGT. With 7 bases removed from V and 1 base from J, the gap between germline ends came to 10 bases. The CDR3 contains 13 residues. Written as DNA, the CDR3 is TGTGCCAGCAAACACACAGAGAACACTGAAGCTTTCTTT. This codes for CASKHTENTEAFF.

This chain connects TRBV29-1 to TRBJ2-5; D not certain. The germline CDR1 and CDR2 sequences are SQVTM and ANQGSEA. The V and J ends lost 7 bases and 5 bases respectively, with 14 bases between them. The CDR3 sequence is 12 residues long. CDR3 in DNA: TGCAGCGCTAAACCGAGGAGCGAGACCCAGTACTTC. It yields the protein CSAKPRSETQYF.

The chain links TRBV11-1 to TRBJ1-2, with no clear D. CDR1 SGHAT and CDR2 FQDESV come from the germline V gene (reference sequence). V lost 5 bases, J lost 3 bases, and 10 bases lay in between. The CDR3 totals 13 residues. This chain's CDR3 is CASSRTEDYGYTF. The CDR3 bases are TGTGCCAGCAGCCGAACGGAGGACTATGGCTACACCTTC.

This chain uses TRBV7-8 with TRBJ1-1; D ambiguous. Trimming removed 5 bases from V and 3 bases from J, with 22 bases in between. Germline V gene sequence: CDR1 SGHVS, CDR2 FQNEAQ. The CDR3 loop spans 17 amino acids. The CDR3 protein is CASSPRFPGVEYTEAFF. The CDR3 DNA sequence: TGTGCCAGCAGCCCACGCTTTCCTGGGGTAGAGTACACTGAAGCTTTCTTT.

V gene TRBV5-6 combines with J gene TRBJ2-2; 9 bases line up with TRBD1. Per the germline V gene, CDR1 is SGHDT and CDR2 is YYEEEE. V gave up 2 bases and J gave up 2 bases; unmatched junction bases: 4. The length of the CDR3 is 16 residues. CDR3 in amino acids: CASSFWTGANTGELFF. CDR3 nucleotide sequence: TGTGCCAGCAGCTTCTGGACAGGGGCCAACACCGGGGAGCTGTTTTTT.

The V and J genes are TRBV9 and TRBJ1-1; D uncertain. V lost 0 bases to trimming and J lost 4 bases, with 10 bases between them. The germline V gene has CDR1 SGDLS and CDR2 YYNGEE. The CDR3 sequence is 14 residues long. The CDR3: CASSVGLIGTEAFF. The CDR3 DNA is TGTGCCAGCAGCGTAGGTCTAATCGGCACTGAAGCTTTCTTT.

The chain recombines TRBV7-2 with TRBJ2-1; possible D gene TRBD2, 6 bases. Trimming shortened V by 0 bases and J by 2 bases, and 8 bases separated the two germline ends. The CDR3 has 15 residues. From germline, CDR1 is SGHTA and CDR2 FQGNSA. CDR3 in DNA: TGTGCCAGCAGCTTAGCTCGCGGGACCTACAATGAGCAGTTCTTC. The encoded protein is CASSLARGTYNEQFF.

The rearrangement uses TRBV27 and TRBJ2-1; tentatively, D is TRBD1 (5 bases). V was trimmed by 2 bases and J by 6 bases, leaving 11 bases between them. The germline CDR1 and CDR2 sequences are MNHEY and SMNVEV (reference sequence). The CDR3 is made up of 14 amino acids. The CDR3 region has the DNA TGTGCCAGCAGTTTACAGGCAGGGTCCAATGAGCAGTTCTTC. Translation gives CASSLQAGSNEQFF.

This sequence joins TRBV29-1 and TRBJ2-2, with 9 bases identical to TRBD1. Germline-derived CDR1 and CDR2 are SQVTM and ANQGSEA. This CDR3 is built from 13 residues. Trimming removed 6 bases from V and 4 bases from J; junction bases left unmatched: 3. Here the CDR3 reads CSVGQGSTGELFF. The DNA for the CDR3 is TGCAGCGTAGGACAGGGGAGCACCGGGGAGCTGTTTTTT.

This clone was seen only a few times. The genes are TRBV28 and TRBJ1-1; the D is unclear. Germline V CDR1 and CDR2: MDHEN, SYDVKM. V was shortened by 2 bases and J by 5 bases, with 15 bases between the two germline ends. This CDR3 comprises 15 residues. The CDR3 sequence: CASSLRDGRRTEAFF. The CDR3 nucleotides are TGTGCCAGCAGTTTAAGAGACGGACGACGGACTGAAGCTTTCTTT. Full variable domain (rest looked up from reference TRBV28 and TRBJ1-1): DVKVTQSSRYLVKRTGEKVFLECVQDMDHENMFWYRQDPGLGLRLIYFSYDVKMKEKGDIPEGYSVSREKKERFSLILESASTNQTSMYLCASSLRDGRRTEAFFGQGTRLTVV.